The 10 T cell receptor beta chains below all came from one sample that was sequenced in a study of cytomegalovirus exposure and HLA in healthy donors. The PCR had 60 Vbeta and 13 Jbeta primers. The assay was immunoSEQ multiplex PCR, and TCRdb's table has in-frame clones only and misses some. The table for this sample gives roughly 90,000 clones. The material sequenced was PBMCs. The receptors originated from a man in his forties or fifties in good health and CMV-seropositive.

The chain joins TRBV5-3 to TRBJ2-7; 13 bases fit TRBD2. Being an ORF, TRBV5-3 has a function that is uncertain. After removal of 6 bases from V and 0 bases from J, the junction contained 12 bases not matched to a gene. The length of the CDR3 is 18 residues. The CDR3 reads CARKEGLAGPLSSYEQYV. For the CDR3, the DNA is TGTGCCAGAAAGGAGGGACTAGCGGGACCACTGAGCTCCTACGAGCAGTACGTC.

The rearrangement joins TRBV5-1 to TRBJ1-1; unclear D gene. V was trimmed by 4 bases and J by 6 bases, leaving 7 bases between them. The germline V gene encodes CDR1 SGHRS and CDR2 YFSETQ. This CDR3 region has 11 residues. The CDR3 bases are TGCGCCAGCAGCGCGTACGCTGAAGCTTTCTTT. It codes for CASSAYAEAFF.

The chain couples TRBV7-2 to TRBJ1-1; 7 bases map to TRBD1. V lost 4 bases to trimming and J lost 8 bases; unmatched junction nucleotides: 10. CDR1 and CDR2 from the germline V gene are SGHTA and FQGNSA. This CDR3 has 14 residues. The CDR3, as DNA: TGTGCCAGCAGCTCCTACTTAGGGGGCGCAGAAGCTTTCTTT. Residues: CASSSYLGGAEAFF. Complete variable domain (other parts from reference TRBV7-2 and TRBJ1-1): GAGVSQSPSNKVTEKGKDVELRCDPISGHTALYWYRQSLGQGLEFLIYFQGNSAPDKSGLPSDRFSAERTGGSVSTLTIQRTQQEDSAVYLCASSSYLGGAEAFFGQGTRLTVV.

The rearrangement links TRBV7-9 to TRBJ1-1; possibly TRBD1 for D (5 bases). This CDR3 spans 15 amino acids. The germline V and J ends were trimmed by 5 bases and 3 bases, with 16 bases remaining between them. Germline loops: CDR1 SEHNR, CDR2 FQNEAQ (reference sequence). Here the CDR3 DNA reads TGTGCCAGCAGCCCTGGGACTGCTTGGTACACTGAAGCTTTCTTT. Translation gives CASSPGTAWYTEAFF.

The chain combines TRBV18 with TRBJ1-1; TRBD1 is a possible D gene (6 bases). Germline CDR1 reads KGHSH; CDR2 reads LQKENI. V was shortened by 2 bases and J by 1 base, with 14 bases between the two germline ends. CDR3 size: 16 residues. This chain's CDR3 is CASSPVTGMRNTEAFF. The CDR3, as DNA: TGTGCCAGCTCACCAGTGACAGGCATGAGGAACACTGAAGCTTTCTTT. The full variable domain, with the rest looked up from reference TRBV18 and TRBJ1-1, is NAGVMQNPRHLVRRRGQEARLRCSPMKGHSHVYWYRQLPEEGLKFMVYLQKENIIDESGMPKERFSAEFPKEGPSILRIQQVVRGDSAAYFCASSPVTGMRNTEAFFGQGTRLTVV.

The chain has TRBV5-1 and TRBJ1-1, with 10 bases matching TRBD1. Germline values: CDR1 SGHRS, CDR2 YFSETQ. Losses at the gene ends were 3 bases for V and 1 base for J; bases not matched to a gene: 6. The CDR3 length is 16 residues. CDR3 coding DNA: TGCGCCAGCAGCTCCGACAGGGGGCCTTCGAACACTGAAGCTTTCTTT. It translates to CASSSDRGPSNTEAFF.

The rearrangement links TRBV7-8 to TRBJ2-5, with 7 bases aligning to TRBD2. Germline CDR1 SGHVS, CDR2 FQNEAQ. The trim removed 4 bases at V and 4 bases at J, leaving 6 bases unmatched. The CDR3 covers 14 residues. The CDR3 reads CASSSQRDTETQYF. The CDR3, as DNA: TGTGCCAGCAGCTCCCAGCGGGATACAGAGACCCAGTACTTC.

The J gene is TRBJ2-1, the V gene TRBV9; D not resolved. Trimming cost V 7 bases and J 3 bases, with 8 bases left between them. The CDR3 length is 12 residues. The germline gives CDR1 SGDLS, CDR2 YYNGEE. The CDR3 coding sequence is TGTGCCAGCGGTAGCTTCTACAATGAGCAGTTCTTC. Protein product: CASGSFYNEQFF.

V gene TRBV28 combines with J gene TRBJ1-5, with TRBD1 identical over 7 bases. The CDR3 totals 12 residues. Germline V lookup: CDR1 MDHEN, CDR2 SYDVKM. With 6 bases clipped from V and 10 bases from J, the junction kept 6 bases outside the gene matches. This CDR3 reads CASRSQGDPQHF. CDR3 sequence (DNA): TGTGCCAGCAGATCCCAGGGGGATCCCCAGCATTTT. The whole variable domain, filled in from reference TRBV28 and TRBJ1-5, reads DVKVTQSSRYLVKRTGEKVFLECVQDMDHENMFWYRQDPGLGLRLIYFSYDVKMKEKGDIPEGYSVSREKKERFSLILESASTNQTSMYLCASRSQGDPQHFGDGTRLSIL.

The chain recombines TRBV18 with TRBJ2-7; 9 nucleotides match TRBD1. Germline CDR1 KGHSH, CDR2 LQKENI. Trimming at V came to 1 base and at J to 5 bases, leaving 6 bases not matched to a gene. This CDR3 contains 15 residues. This CDR3 is CASSPRTGASHEQYV. CDR3 nucleotides: TGTGCCAGCTCACCACGGACAGGGGCTTCTCACGAGCAGTACGTC.